Here is one T cell receptor beta chain with its context. Its antigen is as yet unknown. With 60 Vbeta and 13 Jbeta primers, the PCR was carried out. As originally analysed: In a later analysis, 75 million to 95 million unique TCR beta chains included roughly 11 million shared by two or more donors. Profiled with immunoSEQ multiplex PCR; TCRdb holds only in-frame clones, not every one. The V and J calls and clone size come from that table; D and trimming were worked out from the DNA. The repertoire has fewer than 120,000 clones, approximately 78% of them found once; the top ten carry approximately 1.2%. Germline CDR1 SEHNR, CDR2 FQNEAQ (reference sequence). The V end was cut by 4 bases, the J end by 2 bases, with 11 bases between. This CDR3 spans 14 amino acids. The sample comes from a study of cytomegalovirus exposure and HLA in healthy donors. Study-level points and caveats: Prediction of most subjects' HLA-A and HLA-B alleles by TCR beta sequences was reportedly accurate. Later on, analysis showed that most CMV-associated TCR beta chains appeared to be HLA-restricted.

The TCR comes from a young woman in good health and CMV-seronegative. The sample consisted of PBMCs. The V call is TRBV7-9, the J call TRBJ2-5; D is ambiguous. In nucleotides, the CDR3 is TGTGCCAGCAGCTCAGCCCCCAGTCAAGAGACCCAGTACTTC. It specifies CASSSAPSQETQYF.